This T cell receptor beta chain was captured by sequencing in a study of cytomegalovirus exposure and HLA in healthy donors. Overall study findings and caveats: CMV antigen specificity of a few CMV-associated chains was confirmed in vitro. For TCR beta chains, V- and J-gene trimming was later linked to a missense DCLRE1C variant.

Germline V gives CDR1 SGHAT, CDR2 FQNNGV. Between the trimmed V and J ends, which lost 1 base and 5 bases, there was a span of 11 bases. The length of the CDR3 is 14 residues. Details on this clone: No antigen is known for it.

This PCR relied on a set of 60 Vbeta primers and 13 Jbeta primers. Generated by immunoSEQ multiplex PCR, the TCRdb table keeps only in-frame clones and is missing some. The listing records more than 45,000 clones. V is TRBV11-2 and J is TRBJ1-1; no clear D gene. Sequencing input: PBMCs. The TCR was taken from a male donor in good health and CMV-seronegative. CDR3 bases: TGTGCCAGCAGCTTAGTCCCGGGTATGACTGAAGCTTTCTTT. Translation gives CASSLVPGMTEAFF. Supplemented by reference TRBV11-2 and TRBJ1-1, the full variable domain reads EAGVAQSPRYKIIEKRQSVAFWCNPISGHATLYWYQQILGQGPKLLIQFQNNGVVDDSQLPKDRFSAERLKGVDSTLKIQPAKLEDSAVYLCASSLVPGMTEAFFGQGTRLTVV.